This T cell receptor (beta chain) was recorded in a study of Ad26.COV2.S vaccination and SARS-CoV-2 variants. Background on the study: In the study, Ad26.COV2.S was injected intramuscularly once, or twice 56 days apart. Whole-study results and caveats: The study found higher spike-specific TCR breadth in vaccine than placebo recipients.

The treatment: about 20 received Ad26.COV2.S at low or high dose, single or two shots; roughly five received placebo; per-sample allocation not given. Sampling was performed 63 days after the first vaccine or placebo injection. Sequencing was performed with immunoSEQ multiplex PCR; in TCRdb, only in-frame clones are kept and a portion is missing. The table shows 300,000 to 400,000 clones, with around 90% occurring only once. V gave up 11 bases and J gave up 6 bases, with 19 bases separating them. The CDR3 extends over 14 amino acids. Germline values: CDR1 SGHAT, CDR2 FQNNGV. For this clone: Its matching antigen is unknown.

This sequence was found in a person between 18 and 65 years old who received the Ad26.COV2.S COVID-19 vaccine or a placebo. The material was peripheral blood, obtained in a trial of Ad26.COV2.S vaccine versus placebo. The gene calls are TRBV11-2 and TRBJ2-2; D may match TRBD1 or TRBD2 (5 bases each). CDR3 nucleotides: TGTGCCGGAGGTGGAGCAGGGCTCGCCGGGGAGCTGTTTTTT. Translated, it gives CAGGGAGLAGELFF. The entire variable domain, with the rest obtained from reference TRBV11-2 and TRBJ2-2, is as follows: EAGVAQSPRYKIIEKRQSVAFWCNPISGHATLYWYQQILGQGPKLLIQFQNNGVVDDSQLPKDRFSAERLKGVDSTLKIQPAKLEDSAVYLCAGGGAGLAGELFFGEGSRLTVL.